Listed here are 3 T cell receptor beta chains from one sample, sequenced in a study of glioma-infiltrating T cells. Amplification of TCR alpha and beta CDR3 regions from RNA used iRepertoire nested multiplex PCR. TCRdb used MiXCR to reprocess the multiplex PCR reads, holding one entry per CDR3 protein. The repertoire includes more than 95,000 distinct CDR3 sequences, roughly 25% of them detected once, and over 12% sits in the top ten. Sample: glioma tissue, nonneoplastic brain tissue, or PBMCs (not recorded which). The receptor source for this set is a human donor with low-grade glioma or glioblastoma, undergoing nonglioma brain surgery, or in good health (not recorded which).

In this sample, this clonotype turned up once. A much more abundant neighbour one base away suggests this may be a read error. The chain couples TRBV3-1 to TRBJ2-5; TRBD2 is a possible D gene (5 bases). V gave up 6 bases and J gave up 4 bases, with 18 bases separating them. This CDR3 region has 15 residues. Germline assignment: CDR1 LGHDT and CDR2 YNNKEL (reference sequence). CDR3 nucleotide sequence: TGTGCCAGCAGACAACGGGGTCGCGTGGGAGAGACCCAGTACTTC. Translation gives CASRQRGRVGETQYF.

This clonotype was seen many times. Written as DNA, the CDR3 is TGTGCCAGCAGTTTATACGCCAGACAGGAGCGTAATTCACCCCTCCACTTT. It translates to CASSLYARQERNSPLHF. This rearrangement joins TRBV27 to TRBJ1-6; D possibly corresponds to TRBD1 (6 bases). Germline V CDR1 and CDR2: MNHEY, SMNVEV (reference sequence). This CDR3 is built from 17 residues. Between the trimmed V and J ends, which lost 1 base and 6 bases, there was a span of 16 bases.

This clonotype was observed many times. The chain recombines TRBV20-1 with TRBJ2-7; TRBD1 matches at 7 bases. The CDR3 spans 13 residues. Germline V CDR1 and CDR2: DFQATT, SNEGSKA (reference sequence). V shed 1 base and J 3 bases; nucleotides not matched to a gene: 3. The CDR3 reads CSARGQGNYEQYF. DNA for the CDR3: TGCAGTGCTAGAGGACAGGGCAACTACGAGCAGTACTTC.